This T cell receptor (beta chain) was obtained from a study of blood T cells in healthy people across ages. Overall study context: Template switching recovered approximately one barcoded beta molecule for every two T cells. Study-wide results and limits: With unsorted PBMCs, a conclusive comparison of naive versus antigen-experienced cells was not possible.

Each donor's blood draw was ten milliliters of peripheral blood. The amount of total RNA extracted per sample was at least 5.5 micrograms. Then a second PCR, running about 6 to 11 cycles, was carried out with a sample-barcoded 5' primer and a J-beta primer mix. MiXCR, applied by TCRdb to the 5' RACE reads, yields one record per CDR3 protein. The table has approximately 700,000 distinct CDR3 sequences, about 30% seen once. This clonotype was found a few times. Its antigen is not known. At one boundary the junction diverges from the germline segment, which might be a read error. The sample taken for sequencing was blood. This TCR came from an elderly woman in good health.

CDR3 protein: CASSRVGPYNERFF. For the CDR3, the DNA is TGTGCCAGCAGCCGGGTTGGACCTTACAATGAGCGGTTCTTC. This chain joins TRBV3-1 and TRBJ2-1; no definite D call. Germline-derived CDR1 and CDR2 are LGHDT and YNNKEL (reference sequence). The CDR3 is 14 residues long.